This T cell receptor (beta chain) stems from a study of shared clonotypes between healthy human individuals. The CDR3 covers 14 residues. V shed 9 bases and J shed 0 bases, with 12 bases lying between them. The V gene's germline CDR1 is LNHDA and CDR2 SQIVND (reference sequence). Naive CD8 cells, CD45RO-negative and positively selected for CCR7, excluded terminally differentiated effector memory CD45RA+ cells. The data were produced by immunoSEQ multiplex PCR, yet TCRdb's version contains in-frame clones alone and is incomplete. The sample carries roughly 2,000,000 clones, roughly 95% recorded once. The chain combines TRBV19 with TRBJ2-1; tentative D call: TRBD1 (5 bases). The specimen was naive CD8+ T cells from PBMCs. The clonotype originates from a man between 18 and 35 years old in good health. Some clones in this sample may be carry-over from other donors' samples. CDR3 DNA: TGTGCCAGCAGGGTCCGAAGCTCCTACAATGAGCAGTTCTTC. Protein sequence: CASRVRSSYNEQFF.